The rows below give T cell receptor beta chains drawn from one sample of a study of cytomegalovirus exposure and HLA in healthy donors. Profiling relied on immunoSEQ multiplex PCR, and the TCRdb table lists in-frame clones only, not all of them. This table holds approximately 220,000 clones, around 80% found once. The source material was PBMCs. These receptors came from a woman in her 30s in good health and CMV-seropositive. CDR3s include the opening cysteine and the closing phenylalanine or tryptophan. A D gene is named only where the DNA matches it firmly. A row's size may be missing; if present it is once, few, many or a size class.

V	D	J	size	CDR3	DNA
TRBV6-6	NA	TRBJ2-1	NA	CASNPRSYNEQFF	TGTGCCAGCAATCCAAGATCCTACAATGAGCAGTTCTTC
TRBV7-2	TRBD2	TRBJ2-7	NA	CASSLALAGGPSSYEQYF	TGTGCCAGCAGCTTAGCTCTAGCGGGAGGTCCGAGCTCCTACGAGCAGTACTTC
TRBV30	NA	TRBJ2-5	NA	CAWRGVVRETQYF	TGTGCCTGGAGAGGTGTAGTGAGAGAGACCCAGTACTTC
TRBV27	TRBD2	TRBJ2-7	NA	CASSPLVGSGRLYEQYF	TGTGCCAGCAGCCCCCTGGTGGGTAGCGGGAGATTGTACGAGCAGTACTTC
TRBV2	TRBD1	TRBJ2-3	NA	CASSERTGKVDTQYF	TGTGCCAGCAGTGAGAGGACAGGGAAGGTAGATACGCAGTATTTT
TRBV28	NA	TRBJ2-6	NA	CASSFSYGVSGANVLTF	TGTGCCAGCAGTTTTTCTTACGGGGTCTCTGGGGCCAACGTCCTGACTTTC
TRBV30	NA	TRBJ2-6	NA	CAHLDRVPSGANVLTF	TGTGCCCATCTAGACCGAGTCCCCTCTGGGGCCAACGTCCTGACTTTC
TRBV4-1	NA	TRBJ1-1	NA	CASSQEYSGDANTEAFF	TGCGCCAGCAGCCAAGAATATAGTGGGGACGCGAACACTGAAGCTTTCTTT
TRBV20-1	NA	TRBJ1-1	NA	CSARLGSKAFF	TGCAGTGCTAGACTAGGGTCGAAAGCTTTCTTT
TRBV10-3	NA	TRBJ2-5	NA	CAIGLETQYF	TGTGCCATCGGATTAGAGACCCAGTACTTC
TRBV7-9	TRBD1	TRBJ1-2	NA	CASSLGPGTGGGGYTF	TGTGCCAGCAGCTTGGGGCCCGGGACAGGGGGCGGTGGCTACACCTTC
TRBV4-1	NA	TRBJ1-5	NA	CASSQEPGSNQPQHF	TGCGCCAGCAGCCAAGAACCCGGTTCCAATCAGCCCCAGCATTTT
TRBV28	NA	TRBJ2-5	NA	CASSLISGGQTQYF	TGTGCCAGCAGTTTAATATCGGGCGGACAGACCCAGTACTTC
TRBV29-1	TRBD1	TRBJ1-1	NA	CSVDDRAWGAFF	TGCAGCGTTGATGACAGGGCGTGGGGAGCTTTCTTT
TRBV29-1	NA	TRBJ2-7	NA	CSVETGREQYF	TGCAGCGTTGAAACAGGGCGCGAGCAGTACTTC
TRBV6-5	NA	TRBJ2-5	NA	CASSYSGPNLGETQYF	TGTGCCAGCAGTTACTCGGGACCTAATCTGGGAGAGACCCAGTACTTC
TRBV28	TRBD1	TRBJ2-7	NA	CASSTGGATYEQYF	TGTGCCAGCAGTACAGGGGGCGCGACCTACGAGCAGTACTTC
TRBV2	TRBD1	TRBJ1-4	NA	CASSETGGPEKLFF	TGTGCCAGCAGTGAGACAGGGGGCCCTGAAAAACTGTTTTTT
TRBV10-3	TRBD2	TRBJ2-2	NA	CAIRGASGIPGELFF	TGTGCCATCAGGGGGGCTAGCGGGATCCCCGGGGAGCTGTTTTTT
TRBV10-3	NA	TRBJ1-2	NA	CAISTKGRLYGYTF	TGTGCCATCAGCACAAAGGGAAGACTCTATGGCTACACCTTC
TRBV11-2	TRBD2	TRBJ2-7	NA	CASSFGTSGPYEQYF	TGTGCCAGCAGCTTCGGGACTAGCGGCCCCTACGAGCAGTACTTC
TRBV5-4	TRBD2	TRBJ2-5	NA	CASSRRLLAGGETQYF	TGTGCCAGCAGCCGACGTTTACTAGCGGGAGGGGAGACCCAGTACTTC
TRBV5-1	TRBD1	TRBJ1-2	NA	CASSGTGAVDGYTF	TGCGCCAGCAGCGGTACAGGGGCGGTAGATGGCTACACCTTC
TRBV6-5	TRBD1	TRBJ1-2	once	CASRTTGVGYTF	TGTGCCAGCCGCACCACAGGGGTGGGCTACACCTTC
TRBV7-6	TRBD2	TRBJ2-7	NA	CASSLLASGSYEQYF	TGTGCCAGCAGCTTATTGGCTAGCGGGAGCTACGAGCAGTACTTC
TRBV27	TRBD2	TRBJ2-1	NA	CASSLSAGGSYNEQFF	TGTGCCAGCAGTTTATCAGCGGGAGGGTCCTACAATGAGCAGTTCTTC
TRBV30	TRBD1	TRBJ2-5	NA	CAWSWDRVAQYF	TGTGCCTGGAGTTGGGACAGGGTTGCCCAGTACTTC
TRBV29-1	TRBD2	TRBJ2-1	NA	CSVKGTSVQLHYNEQFF	TGCAGCGTTAAGGGGACTAGCGTTCAACTTCACTACAATGAGCAGTTCTTC
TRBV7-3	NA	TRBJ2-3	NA	CASSPLGLVHGTDTQYF	TGTGCCAGCAGCCCCTTAGGTCTGGTTCACGGCACAGATACGCAGTATTTT
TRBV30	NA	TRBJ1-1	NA	CAWRTERGRGAFF	TGTGCCTGGAGGACTGAGAGGGGCCGGGGGGCTTTCTTT
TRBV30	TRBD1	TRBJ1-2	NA	CAEKRQGAKGGYTF	TGTGCCGAGAAACGACAGGGGGCTAAGGGTGGCTACACCTTC
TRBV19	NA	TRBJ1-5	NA	CASSAGHASSQPQHF	TGTGCCAGTAGTGCCGGACACGCGAGCTCTCAGCCCCAGCATTTT
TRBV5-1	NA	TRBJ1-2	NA	CASSLHEQEANYGYTF	TGCGCCAGCAGCCTACATGAACAGGAAGCTAACTATGGCTACACCTTC
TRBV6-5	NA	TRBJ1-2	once	CASSYSNRDGYTF	TGTGCCAGCAGTTACTCGAACAGGGATGGCTACACCTTC
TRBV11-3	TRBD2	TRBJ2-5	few	CASSAGGPVGETQYF	TGTGCCAGCAGTGCGGGAGGGCCTGTAGGGGAGACCCAGTACTTC
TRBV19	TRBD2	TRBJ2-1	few	CASSTTSGRLDEQFF	TGTGCCAGTAGTACGACTAGCGGGAGGTTGGATGAGCAGTTCTTC
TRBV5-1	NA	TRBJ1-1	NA	CASSSNQVNTEAFF	TGCGCCAGCAGCTCCAACCAAGTGAACACTGAAGCTTTCTTT
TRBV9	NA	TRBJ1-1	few	CASSVYGGGTEAFF	TGTGCCAGCAGCGTATACGGGGGCGGCACTGAAGCTTTCTTT
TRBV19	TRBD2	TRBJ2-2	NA	CASSILWTSGDSTGELFF	TGTGCCAGTAGTATTCTATGGACTAGCGGGGACTCCACCGGGGAGCTGTTTTTT
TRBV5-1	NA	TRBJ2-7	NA	CASSDLGDSYEQYF	TGCGCCAGCTCCGACTTGGGCGATTCCTACGAGCAGTACTTC
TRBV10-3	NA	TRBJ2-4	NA	CAISTEVAATDLAKNIQYF	TGTGCCATCAGCACCGAGGTAGCGGCCACGGATCTAGCCAAAAACATTCAGTACTTC
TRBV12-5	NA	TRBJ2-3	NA	CASGLVLSGVADTQYF	TGTGCTAGTGGTTTGGTATTGTCGGGAGTGGCCGATACGCAGTATTTT
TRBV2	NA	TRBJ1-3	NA	CASCYMGQPGNTIYF	TGTGCCAGCTGCTATATGGGACAACCTGGAAACACCATATATTTT
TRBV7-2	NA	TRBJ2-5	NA	CASSFSHSQETQYF	TGTGCCAGCAGCTTTAGCCACTCACAGGAGACCCAGTACTTC